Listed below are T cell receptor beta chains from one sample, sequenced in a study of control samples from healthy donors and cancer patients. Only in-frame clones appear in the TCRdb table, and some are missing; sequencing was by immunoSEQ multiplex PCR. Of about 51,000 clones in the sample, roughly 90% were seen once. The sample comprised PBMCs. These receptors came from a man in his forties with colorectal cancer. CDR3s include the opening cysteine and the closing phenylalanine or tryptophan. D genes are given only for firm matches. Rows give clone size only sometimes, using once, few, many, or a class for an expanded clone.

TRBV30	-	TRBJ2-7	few	TGTGCCTGGAGTGCCTACCGGGACAACTACGAGCAGTACTTC	CAWSAYRDNYEQYF
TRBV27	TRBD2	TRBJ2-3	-	TGTGCCAGCAGACCACCGGGACTAGTCCCAGATACGCAGTATTTT	CASRPPGLVPDTQYF
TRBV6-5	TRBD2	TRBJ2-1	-	TGTGCCAGCAGTCCGACTAGCGGCTCCTACAATGAGCAGTTCTTC	CASSPTSGSYNEQFF
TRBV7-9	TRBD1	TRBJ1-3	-	TGTGCCAGCAGCCGAGACAGGGAGACGAGCGGAAACACCATATATTTT	CASSRDRETSGNTIYF
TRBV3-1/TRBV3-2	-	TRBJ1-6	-	TGTGCCAGCAGCCTGGCGGATGTTCCTAATTCACCCCTCCACTTT	CASSLADVPNSPLHF
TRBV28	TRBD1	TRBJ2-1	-	TGTGCCAGCAGACCAGGGGGCGCGTACAATGAGCAGTTCTTC	CASRPGGAYNEQFF
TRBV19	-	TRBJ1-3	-	TGTGCCAGTAGTGTCATACAGGGTACTGGAAACACCATATATTTT	CASSVIQGTGNTIYF
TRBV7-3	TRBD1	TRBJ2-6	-	TGTGCCAGCAGCCAATTAGCAGGGGGTATTGGTTCTGGGGCCAACGTCCTGACTTTC	CASSQLAGGIGSGANVLTF
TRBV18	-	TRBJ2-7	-	TGTGCCAGCTCACCACAGGGGCAAACCTCCTACGAGCAGTACTTC	CASSPQGQTSYEQYF
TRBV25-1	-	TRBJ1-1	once	TGTGCCAGCAGTGAATATGGGTTAGTGAACACTGAGGCTTTCTTT	CASSEYGLVNTEAFF
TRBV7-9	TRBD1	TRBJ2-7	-	TGTGCCAGCGGACAGGGGTACTACGAGCAGTACTTC	CASGQGYYEQYF
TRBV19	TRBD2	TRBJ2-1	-	TGTGCCAGTAGTATAGGGCGGGAGGTTTACAATGAGCGGTTCTTC	CASSIGREVYNERFF
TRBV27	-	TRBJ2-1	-	TGTGCCAGCACCGAATTTGGTGAGCAGTTCTTC	CASTEFGEQFF
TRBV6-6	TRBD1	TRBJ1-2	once	TGTGCCAGCAGTTCAACAGGGGTTTATAACTATGGCTACACCTTC	CASSSTGVYNYGYTF
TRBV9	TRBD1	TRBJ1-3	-	TGTGCCAGCAGCGGCCCGGGACAGGGTCGTGGAAACACCATATATTTT	CASSGPGQGRGNTIYF
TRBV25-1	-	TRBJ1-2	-	TGTGCCAGCAGTGAAGACAGCACTAACTATGGCTACACCTTC	CASSEDSTNYGYTF
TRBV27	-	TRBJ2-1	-	TGTGCCAGCAGCTCTCCCGGCCCCGTCAGTGAGCAGTTCTTC	CASSSPGPVSEQFF
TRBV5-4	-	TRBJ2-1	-	TGTGCCAGCAGCTTGCGGGAGCGACCCTACAATGAGCAGTTCTTC	CASSLRERPYNEQFF
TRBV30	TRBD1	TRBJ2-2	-	TGTGCCTGGAGTTTGAGGGGGCACACCGGGGAGCTGTTTTTT	CAWSLRGHTGELFF
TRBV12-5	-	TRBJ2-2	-	TGTGCTAGTGGTTTGATTACCGGGGAGCTGTTTTTT	CASGLITGELFF
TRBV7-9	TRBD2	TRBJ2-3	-	TGTGCCAGCAGCTTCGAAGTGACTAGCGGGATCACAGATACGCAGTATTTT	CASSFEVTSGITDTQYF
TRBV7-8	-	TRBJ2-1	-	TGTGCCAGCAGCTTAGCGTTAAGCGGAGAAATAACGAACAATGAGCAGTTCTTC	CASSLALSGEITNNEQFF
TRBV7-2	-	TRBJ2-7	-	TGTGCCAGCAGCCTTCAGGACGGGCCCTACGAGCAGTACTTC	CASSLQDGPYEQYF
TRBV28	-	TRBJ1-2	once	TGTGCCAGCAGCTCACCGCCCCCTAACTATGGCTACACCTTC	CASSSPPPNYGYTF
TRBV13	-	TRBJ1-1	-	TGTGCCAGCAGCTTAAACCAGGGGCACACTGAAGCTTTCTTT	CASSLNQGHTEAFF
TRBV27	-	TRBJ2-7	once	TGTGCCAGCAGTCCCTCCCCGGACCCAGATCACGAGCAGTACTTC	CASSPSPDPDHEQYF
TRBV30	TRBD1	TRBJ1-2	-	TGTGCCTGGACCCTCGCGGGACAGGGGTACGGCTACACCTTC	CAWTLAGQGYGYTF
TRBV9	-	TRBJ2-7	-	TGTGCCAGCAGCGTGGGACTCAACTACGAGCAGTACTTC	CASSVGLNYEQYF
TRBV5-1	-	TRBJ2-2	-	TGCGCCAGCAGCTTCGGAGTAAACACCGGGGAGCTGTTTTTT	CASSFGVNTGELFF
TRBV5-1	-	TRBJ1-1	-	TGCGCCAGCAGCTTAGCTTCATGGGGAATGAACACTGAAGCTTTCTTT	CASSLASWGMNTEAFF
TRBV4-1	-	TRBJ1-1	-	TGCGCCAGCAGCCAAGTTAGGGGGGGGGAGGCTGAAGCTTTCTTT	CASSQVRGGEAEAFF
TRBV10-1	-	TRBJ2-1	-	TGCGCCAGCAGTGAATGGGGGAATGAGCAGTTCTTC	CASSEWGNEQFF
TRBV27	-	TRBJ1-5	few	TGTGCCAGCAGTTTTATGGCTAGGCAGCCCCAGCATTTT	CASSFMARQPQHF
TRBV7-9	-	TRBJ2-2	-	TGTGCCAGCAGCTTATGGGGCACCGGGGAGCTGTTTTTT	CASSLWGTGELFF
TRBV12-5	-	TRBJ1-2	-	TGTGCTAGTGGTTTGATCCTAGGGAGGGGATGGTATGGCTACACCTTC	CASGLILGRGWYGYTF
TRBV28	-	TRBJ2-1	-	TGTGCCAGCGCGACGTTGATGTTCAGTGAGCAGTTCTTC	CASATLMFSEQFF
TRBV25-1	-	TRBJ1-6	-	TGTGCCAGCAGTGAATTGAGGGTACGCAATTCACCCCTCCACTTT	CASSELRVRNSPLHF
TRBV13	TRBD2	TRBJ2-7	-	TGTGCCAGCAGCTTCAGGATGGGGGGGAGTTCCTACGAGCAGTACTTC	CASSFRMGGSSYEQYF
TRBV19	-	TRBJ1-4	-	TGTGCCAGTAGTATCAGCCGGAATGAAAAACTGTTTTTT	CASSISRNEKLFF
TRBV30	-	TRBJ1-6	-	TGTGCCTGGGACCAAAGGACGGAGGCTCCTAATTCACCCCTCCACTTT	CAWDQRTEAPNSPLHF
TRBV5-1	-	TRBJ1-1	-	TGCGCCAGCTATGCCGACAGCCCGGCGAGGGGTAATGCATGGAACACTGAAGCTTTCTTT	CASYADSPARGNAWNTEAFF
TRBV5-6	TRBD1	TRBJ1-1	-	TGTGCCAGCAGCCTTGATAGGACAGGATTGAACACTGAAGCTTTCTTT	CASSLDRTGLNTEAFF
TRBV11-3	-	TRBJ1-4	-	TGTGCCAGCAGCCCTGGGCCCATCGGGGGGGGTCGTGGCGAAAAACTGTTTTTT	CASSPGPIGGGRGEKLFF
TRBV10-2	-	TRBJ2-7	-	TGCGCCAGCACCCCGACAGGATCCTACGAGCAGTACTTC	CASTPTGSYEQYF
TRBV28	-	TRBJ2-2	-	TGTGCCAGCAAAAGGGGAGATGGAGAAACCGGGGAGCTGTTTTTT	CASKRGDGETGELFF
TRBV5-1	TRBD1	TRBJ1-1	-	TGCGCCAGCAGCGTACAGGGGGACACTGAAGCTTTCTTT	CASSVQGDTEAFF
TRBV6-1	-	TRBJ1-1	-	TGTGCCAGCAGTGAACGGTGGGGTGAAGCTTTCTTT	CASSERWGEAFF
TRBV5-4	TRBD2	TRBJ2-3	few	TGTGCCAGCAGCATCGGACTAGCGGGAAGCACAGATACGCAGTATTTT	CASSIGLAGSTDTQYF